This TCR beta chain originates from a study of blood T cells in healthy people across ages. General observations from the study: Donor CMV infection status was unknown, possibly confounding age-related changes in expanded clonotypes. The authors considered diversity estimates from one million T cells to be underestimates.

A second PCR, run for about 7 to 11 cycles, used a sample-barcoded 5' primer plus a J-beta primer mix. There were at least 3 million CDR3-containing paired-end reads obtained from each sample. TCRdb reprocessed the 5' RACE reads via MiXCR and lists one record per CDR3 protein. The sample holds 980,000 or so distinct CDR3 sequences, about 48% seen once. Per germline, CDR1 LGHDT and CDR2 YNNKEL (reference sequence). V was clipped by 4 bases and J by 6 bases; unmatched bases: 7. The CDR3 consists of 14 residues. As for this clonotype: Its antigen is undetermined.

This sequence originates from a man aged 25-45 years in good health. The chain links TRBV3-1 to TRBJ2-3; 7 bases agree with TRBD1. The source material was blood. CDR3 sequence (DNA): TGTGCCAGCAGCCTCCCCGGACAGGTGGATACGCAGTATTTT. Amino acids: CASSLPGQVDTQYF.